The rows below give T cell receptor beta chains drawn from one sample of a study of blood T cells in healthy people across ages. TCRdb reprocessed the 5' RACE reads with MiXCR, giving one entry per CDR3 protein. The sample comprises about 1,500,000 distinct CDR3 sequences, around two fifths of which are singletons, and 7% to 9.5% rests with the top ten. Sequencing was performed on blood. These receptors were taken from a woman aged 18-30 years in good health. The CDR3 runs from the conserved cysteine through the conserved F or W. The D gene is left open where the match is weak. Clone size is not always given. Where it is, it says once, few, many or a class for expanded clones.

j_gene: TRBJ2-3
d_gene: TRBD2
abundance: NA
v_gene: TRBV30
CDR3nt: TGTGCCTGGACCCTGGGTGCGGGAGAAGCAGATACGCAGTATTTT
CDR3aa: CAWTLGAGEADTQYF

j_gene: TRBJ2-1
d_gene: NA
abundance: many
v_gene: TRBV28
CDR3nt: TGTGCCAGCAGCTCCAATTACAATGAGCAGTTCTTC
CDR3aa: CASSSNYNEQFF

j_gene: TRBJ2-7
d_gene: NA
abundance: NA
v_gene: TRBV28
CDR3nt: TGTGCCAGCAGTTACCTGACGTTAGATAGCTCCTACGAGCAGTACTTC
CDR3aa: CASSYLTLDSSYEQYF

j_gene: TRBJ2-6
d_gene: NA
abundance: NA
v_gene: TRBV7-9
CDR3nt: TGTGCCAGCAGCGCCCTCGCTGGGGCCAACGTCCTGACTTTC
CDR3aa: CASSALAGANVLTF

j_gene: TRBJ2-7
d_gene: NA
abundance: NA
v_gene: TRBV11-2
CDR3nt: TGTGCCAGCAGCTTAGGAGGGACCTACGAGCAGCACTTC
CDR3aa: CASSLGGTYEQHF

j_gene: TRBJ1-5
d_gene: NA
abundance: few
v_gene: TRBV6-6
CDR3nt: TGTGCCAGCAGTTACTCACGACAAAGCAATCAGCCCCAGCATTTT
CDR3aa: CASSYSRQSNQPQHF

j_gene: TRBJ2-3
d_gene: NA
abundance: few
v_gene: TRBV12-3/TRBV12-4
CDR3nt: TGTGCCAGCAGTTTAGTTATAACTGTAGCAGATACGCAGTATTTT
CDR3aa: CASSLVITVADTQYF

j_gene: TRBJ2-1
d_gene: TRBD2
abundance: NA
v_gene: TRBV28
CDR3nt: TGTACCATCCAAAACGGGGGGTCGGAGGACTACAATGAGCAGTTCTTC
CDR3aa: CTIQNGGSEDYNEQFF

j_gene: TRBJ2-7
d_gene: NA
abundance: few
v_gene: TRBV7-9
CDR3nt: TGTGCCAGCAGCCCCCAGGGTTACAGTTTGGGCGAGCAGTACTTC
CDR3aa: CASSPQGYSLGEQYF

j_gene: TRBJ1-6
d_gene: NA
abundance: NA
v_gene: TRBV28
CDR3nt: TGTGCCAGCATTTTGCGGGGGAACAACTCACCCCTCCACTTT
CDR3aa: CASILRGNNSPLHF

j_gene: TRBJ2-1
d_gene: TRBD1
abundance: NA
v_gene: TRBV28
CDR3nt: TGTGCCAGCACCTCATCCCGGGACAGGCAGTTCTTC
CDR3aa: CASTSSRDRQFF

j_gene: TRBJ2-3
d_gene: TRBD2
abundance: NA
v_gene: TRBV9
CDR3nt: TGTGCCAGCAGCGAGCCCCGGAAGGCGGGAGGGGCAGATACGCAGTATTTT
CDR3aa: CASSEPRKAGGADTQYF

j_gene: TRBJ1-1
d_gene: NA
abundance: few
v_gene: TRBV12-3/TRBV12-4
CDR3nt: TGTGCCAGCAGGCCGCCCGGTCCTGAAGCTTTCTTT
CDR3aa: CASRPPGPEAFF

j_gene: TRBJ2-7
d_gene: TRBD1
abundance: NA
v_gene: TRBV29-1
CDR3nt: TGCAGCGTTGGGGGACAGGGGCAGGGCGAGCAGTACTTC
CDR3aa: CSVGGQGQGEQYF

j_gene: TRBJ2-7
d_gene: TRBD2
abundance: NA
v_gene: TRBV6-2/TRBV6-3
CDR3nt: TGTGCCAGCAGTTGGGGACGAGCGGGAGTCTACGAGCAGTACTTC
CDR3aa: CASSWGRAGVYEQYF

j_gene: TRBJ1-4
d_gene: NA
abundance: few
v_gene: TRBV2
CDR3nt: TGTGCCAGCAGTGGACATGGGACCGCAACTAATGAAAAACTGTTTTTT
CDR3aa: CASSGHGTATNEKLFF

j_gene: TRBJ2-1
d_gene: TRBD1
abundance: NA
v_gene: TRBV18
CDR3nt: TGTGCCAGCTCACAGATCCGGGACAGGGGGCGCGATGAGCAGTTCTTC
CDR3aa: CASSQIRDRGRDEQFF

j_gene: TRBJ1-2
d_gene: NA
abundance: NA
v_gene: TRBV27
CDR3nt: TGTGCCAGCAGTTCCCGGGTCCCAACTAACTATGGCTACACCTTC
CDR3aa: CASSSRVPTNYGYTF

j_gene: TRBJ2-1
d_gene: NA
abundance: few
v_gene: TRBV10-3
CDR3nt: TGTGCCATCGCCGAGACAGAACTCTCAAACAATGAGCAGTTCTTC
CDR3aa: CAIAETELSNNEQFF

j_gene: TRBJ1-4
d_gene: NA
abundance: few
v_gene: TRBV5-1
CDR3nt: TGCGCCAGCAGGGACGGCTTAAATGAAAAACTGTTTTTT
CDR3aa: CASRDGLNEKLFF

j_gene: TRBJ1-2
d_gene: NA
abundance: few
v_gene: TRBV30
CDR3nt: TGTGCCTGGAGTGTAAAGCTTTCGCACACCTTC
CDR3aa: CAWSVKLSHTF

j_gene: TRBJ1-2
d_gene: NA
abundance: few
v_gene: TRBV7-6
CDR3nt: TGTGCCAGCAGCTTAGGGGAATTCTATGGCTACACCTTC
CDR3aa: CASSLGEFYGYTF

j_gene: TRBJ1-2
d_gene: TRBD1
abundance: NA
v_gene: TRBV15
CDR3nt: TGTGCCACCAGCAGAGACCGACAGGGGTACTACACCTTC
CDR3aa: CATSRDRQGYYTF

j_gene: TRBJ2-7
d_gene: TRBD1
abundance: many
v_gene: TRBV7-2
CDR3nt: TGTGCCAGCAGCTTAGGGGACAGGGCGGGCGAGCAGTACTTC
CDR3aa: CASSLGDRAGEQYF

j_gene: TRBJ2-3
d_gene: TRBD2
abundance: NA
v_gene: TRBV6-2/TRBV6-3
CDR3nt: TGTGCCAGCAGTTATCAAGGGACTAGCGGGAGGCTAGATACGCAGTATTTT
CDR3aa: CASSYQGTSGRLDTQYF

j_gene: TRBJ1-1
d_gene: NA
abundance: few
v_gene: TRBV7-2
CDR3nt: TGTGCCAGCAGCCCCCTAGGAGGCTCTGAAGCTTTCTTT
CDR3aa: CASSPLGGSEAFF

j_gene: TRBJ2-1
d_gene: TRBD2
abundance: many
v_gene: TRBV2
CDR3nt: TGTGCCAGCAGTCCACCGGGACTAGCGGGAGTTAATGAGCAGTTCTTC
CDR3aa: CASSPPGLAGVNEQFF

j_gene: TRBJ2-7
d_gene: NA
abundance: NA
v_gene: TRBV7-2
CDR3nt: TGTGCCAGCAGCACTTACCTGGGTCCAGAGCAGTACTTC
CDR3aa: CASSTYLGPEQYF

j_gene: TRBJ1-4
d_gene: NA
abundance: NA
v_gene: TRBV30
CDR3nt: TGTGCCTGGAACGGGCCTAATGAAAAACTGTTTTTT
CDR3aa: CAWNGPNEKLFF

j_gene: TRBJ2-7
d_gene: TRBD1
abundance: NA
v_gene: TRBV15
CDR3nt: TGTGCCACCAGTGAGACGGGGACAGTATATTACGAGCAGTACTTC
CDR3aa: CATSETGTVYYEQYF